Below, 15 T cell receptor beta chains from the same sample are listed, as sequenced in a study of metastatic and nonmetastatic thyroid tumors. Using MiXCR, TCRdb re-called clones from the PCR reads. Of tens of thousands of clones in the sample, less than 25% were seen once. Until they underwent thyroid surgery, no patient had received any treatment. The specimen sequenced was blood. Source of these receptors: a female donor with papillary thyroid cancer or a benign thyroid nodule (not recorded which). Some clones in this sample may be carry-over from other donors' samples.

The CDR3 protein is CASSSLFYEQYF. CDR3 bases: TGTGCCAGCAGCTCCCTTTTCTACGAGCAGTACTTC. The rearrangement links TRBV7-9 to TRBJ2-7, with D unclear. Germline V gene sequence: CDR1 SEHNR, CDR2 FQNEAQ (reference sequence). Trimming removed 4 bases at V and 3 bases at J, with 7 bases between. The CDR3 runs 12 residues.

This clone was seen only a few times. The V gene is TRBV27, the J gene TRBJ1-3; a possible D gene is TRBD1 (6 bases). The CDR3 extends over 18 amino acids. Trimming left V 5 bases short and J 0 bases short, with 20 bases between. Per the germline V gene, CDR1 is MNHEY and CDR2 is SMNVEV (reference sequence). CDR3 protein: CASSPGTYRVDSGNTIYF. The CDR3 region has the DNA TGTGCCAGCAGTCCGGGGACCTACAGGGTTGACTCTGGAAACACCATATATTTT.

This clone has only one observation. The chain's CDR3 is CASKVGLAGGPTDTQYF. DNA of the CDR3: TGTGCCAGCAAGGTGGGACTAGCGGGAGGTCCGACAGATACGCAGTATTTT. The rearrangement links TRBV2 to TRBJ2-3, with 15 nucleotides matching TRBD2. V shed 7 bases and J 3 bases; nucleotides not matched to a gene: 8. The length of the CDR3 is 17 residues. Germline lookup yields CDR1 SNHLY and CDR2 FYNNEI. Complete variable domain (other parts from reference TRBV2 and TRBJ2-3): EPEVTQTPSHQVTQMGQEVILRCVPISNHLYFYWYRQILGQKVEFLVSFYNNEISEKSEIFDDQFSVERPDGSNFTLKIRSTKLEDSAMYFCASKVGLAGGPTDTQYFGPGTRLTVL.

The rearrangement uses TRBV4-1 and TRBJ1-1; D gene unclear. There are 12 residues in the CDR3. Germline CDR1 MGHRA, CDR2 YSYEKL. Trimming left V 3 bases short and J 8 bases short, with 10 bases between. The CDR3, as DNA: TGCGCCAGCAGCCAGGGAATGTCAGAAGCTTTCTTT. It is translated as CASSQGMSEAFF.

There are many counts of this clone. This sequence joins TRBV4-1 and TRBJ1-5; D possibly corresponds to TRBD1 (6 bases). Germline V gene lookup returns CDR1 MGHRA and CDR2 YSYEKL. There are 17 residues in the CDR3. The V and J ends lost 1 base and 2 bases respectively, with 15 bases between them. CDR3 residues: CASSQASGGRGNQPQHF. The CDR3 DNA reads as TGCGCCAGCAGCCAAGCCTCGGGGGGGCGAGGCAATCAGCCCCAGCATTTT.

This clone was observed a handful of times. This may stem from a read error, because a much larger clone lies one nucleotide away. Other DNA sequences of this sample code for an identical CDR3. This sequence joins TRBV29-1 and TRBJ2-4, with 7 bases fitting TRBD1. The CDR3 loop spans 15 amino acids. Germline CDR1 SQVTM, CDR2 ANQGSEA. V gave up 6 bases and J gave up 0 bases; unmatched junction bases: 8. The CDR3 sequence: CSVGTDRVAKNIQYF. In nucleotides, the CDR3 is TGCAGCGTAGGTACCGACAGGGTAGCCAAAAACATTCAGTACTTC. Complete variable domain (other parts from reference TRBV29-1 and TRBJ2-4): SAVISQKPSRDICQRGTSLTIQCQVDSQVTMMFWYRQQPGQSLTLIATANQGSEATYESGFVIDKFPISRPNLTFSTLTVSNMSPEDSSIYLCSVGTDRVAKNIQYFGAGTRLSVL.

The sample holds many counts of this clone. This rearrangement joins TRBV7-9 to TRBJ1-4; no clear D gene. Germline V CDR1 and CDR2: SEHNR, FQNEAQ (reference sequence). The CDR3 covers 13 residues. V was shortened by 2 bases and J by 4 bases, with 5 bases between the two germline ends. The CDR3 loop reads CASSLQLNEKLFF. For the CDR3, the DNA is TGTGCCAGCAGCTTACAGCTTAATGAAAAACTGTTTTTT.

With respect to this clone: The junction differs from germline at one of its ends, possibly a read error. Additional DNA sequences in this sample encode the identical CDR3. The chain has TRBV5-6 and TRBJ1-2; D gene uncertain. This CDR3 is 12 amino acids long. From germline, CDR1 is SGHDT and CDR2 YYEEEE. The CDR3 DNA reads TGTGCCAGCGAGTTCGACGGCTATGGCTACACCTTT. It is translated as CASEFDGYGYTF.

This clone was counted between two and nine times. Just one base apart from a much larger clone, this may be a read error. V gene TRBV18 combines with J gene TRBJ1-1; the D is unclear. Germline CDR1 reads KGHSH; CDR2 reads LQKENI. This CDR3 contains 14 residues. V dropped 3 bases and J dropped 0 bases, with 8 bases sitting between them. CDR3 coding DNA: TGTGCCAGCTCACCGTCCAGGATGAACACTGAAGCTTTCTTT. Its translation: CASSPSRMNTEAFF.

This clone was recorded many times. At one boundary the junction diverges from the germline segment, which might be a read error. The identical CDR3 is also encoded by other nucleotide sequences in the sample. The rearrangement joins TRBV19 to TRBJ2-1; D unclear. Germline CDR1 reads LNHDA; CDR2 reads SQIVND (reference sequence). The CDR3 loop spans 15 amino acids. The CDR3 DNA sequence: TGTGCCAGTAGTAGATCATTGAGCTCCTATAATGAGCAGTTCTTC. It is translated as CASSRSLSSYNEQFF.

This clone showed up many times. This chain joins TRBV11-2 and TRBJ2-7; 13 bases align to TRBD2. CDR3 length: 16 residues. After removal of 1 base from V and 0 bases from J, the junction contained 0 bases not matched to a gene. Germline V gives CDR1 SGHAT, CDR2 FQNNGV. This CDR3 is CASSLGLAGGSYEQYF. The CDR3 DNA reads TGTGCCAGCAGCTTAGGACTAGCGGGAGGCTCCTACGAGCAGTACTTC.

Notes on this clone: A much bigger clone sits one base away, suggesting this may be a read error. The sample holds other DNA sequences that translate to the same CDR3. J is TRBJ2-1 and V is TRBV5-1, with 10 bases matching TRBD2. Unmatched junction bases numbered 7, after V lost 6 bases and J lost 7 bases. The length of the CDR3 is 14 residues. CDR1 is SGHRS, CDR2 YFSETQ, per germline. The DNA of the CDR3 is TGCGCCAGCACTACTAGCGGGGTCCCTAATGAGCAGTTCTTC. Translation gives CASTTSGVPNEQFF.

In its sample, this clone was seen a few times. As DNA, the CDR3 is TGTGCCAGCAGTTTCTCAAATGCAGGCACTGGGCCCCAGCATTTT. It translates to CASSFSNAGTGPQHF. The chain carries TRBV6-2 or TRBV6-3 and TRBJ1-5, with D uncertain. The germline V and J ends were trimmed by 4 bases and 9 bases, with 19 bases remaining between them. The CDR3 runs to 15 residues. CDR1 MNHEY and CDR2 SVGEGT come from the germline V gene.

The sample holds one count of this clone. The chain links TRBV7-3 to TRBJ1-1; 7 bases are a match to TRBD1. Germline V gene lookup returns CDR1 SGHTA and CDR2 FQGTGA. CDR3 length: 14 residues. V dropped 3 bases and J dropped 4; count of bases not matched to a gene: 5. CDR3 DNA: TGTGCCAGCAGCTTTGACAGGGAGGCCACTGAAGCTTTCTTT. It specifies CASSFDREATEAFF. The full variable domain, in which reference TRBV7-3 and TRBJ1-1 provide the parts outside the CDR3, is GAGVSQTPSNKVTEKGKYVELRCDPISGHTALYWYRQSLGQGPEFLIYFQGTGAADDSGLPNDRFFAVRPEGSVSTLKIQRTERGDSAVYLCASSFDREATEAFFGQGTRLTVV.

The rearrangement joins TRBV7-8 to TRBJ2-1, with 13 bases matching TRBD2. The CDR3 is made up of 16 amino acids. Unmatched junction bases numbered 5, after V lost 5 bases and J lost 4 bases. Germline V lookup: CDR1 SGHVS, CDR2 FQNEAQ. CDR3 in amino acids: CASSPMTSGRYNEQFF. In nucleotides, the CDR3 is TGTGCCAGCAGCCCCATGACTAGCGGGAGGTACAATGAGCAGTTCTTC.